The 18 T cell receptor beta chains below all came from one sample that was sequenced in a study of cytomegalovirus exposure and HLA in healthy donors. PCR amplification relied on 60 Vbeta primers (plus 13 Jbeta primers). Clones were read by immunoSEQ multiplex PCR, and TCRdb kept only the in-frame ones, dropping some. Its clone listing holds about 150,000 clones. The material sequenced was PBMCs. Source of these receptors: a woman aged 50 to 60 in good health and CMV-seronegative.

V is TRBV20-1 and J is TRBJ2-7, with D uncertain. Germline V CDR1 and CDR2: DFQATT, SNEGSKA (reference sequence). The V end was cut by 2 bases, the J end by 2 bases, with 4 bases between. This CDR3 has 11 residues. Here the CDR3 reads CSARTAYEQYF. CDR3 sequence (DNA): TGCAGTGCTAGAACAGCCTACGAGCAGTACTTC.

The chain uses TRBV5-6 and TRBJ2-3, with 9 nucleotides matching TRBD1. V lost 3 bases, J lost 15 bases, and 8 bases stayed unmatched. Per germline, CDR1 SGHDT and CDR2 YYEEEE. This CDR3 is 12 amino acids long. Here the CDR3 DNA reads TGTGCCAGCAGCTGGAACAGGGGGCGAGACTATTTT. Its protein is CASSWNRGRDYF.

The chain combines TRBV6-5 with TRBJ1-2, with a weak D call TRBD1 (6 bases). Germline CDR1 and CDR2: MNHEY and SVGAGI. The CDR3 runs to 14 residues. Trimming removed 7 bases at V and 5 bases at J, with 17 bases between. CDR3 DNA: TGTGCCAGCACCCTAGGGGGTGAGAATTATGGCTACACCTTC. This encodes CASTLGGENYGYTF.

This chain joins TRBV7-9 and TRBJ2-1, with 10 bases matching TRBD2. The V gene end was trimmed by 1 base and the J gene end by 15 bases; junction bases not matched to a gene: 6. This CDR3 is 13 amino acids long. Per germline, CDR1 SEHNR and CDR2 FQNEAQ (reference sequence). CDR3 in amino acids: CASSLEVSGRSFF. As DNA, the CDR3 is TGTGCCAGCAGCTTAGAGGTTAGCGGGAGGTCGTTCTTC.

The CDR3 DNA reads as TGTGCCAGCAGCTTGATTAACCAAGAGACCCAGTACTTC. Translating gives CASSLINQETQYF. The gene calls are TRBV5-5 and TRBJ2-5; D gene uncertain. With 1 base removed from V and 0 bases from J, the gap between germline ends came to 4 bases. Germline lookup yields CDR1 SGHKS and CDR2 YYEKEE (reference sequence). The CDR3 consists of 13 residues.

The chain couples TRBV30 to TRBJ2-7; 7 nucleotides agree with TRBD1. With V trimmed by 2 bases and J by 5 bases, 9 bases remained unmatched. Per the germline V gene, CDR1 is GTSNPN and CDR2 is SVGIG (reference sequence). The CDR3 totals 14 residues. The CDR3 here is CAWSPGQGDHEQYF. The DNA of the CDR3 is TGTGCCTGGAGTCCGGGGCAGGGGGACCACGAGCAGTACTTC.

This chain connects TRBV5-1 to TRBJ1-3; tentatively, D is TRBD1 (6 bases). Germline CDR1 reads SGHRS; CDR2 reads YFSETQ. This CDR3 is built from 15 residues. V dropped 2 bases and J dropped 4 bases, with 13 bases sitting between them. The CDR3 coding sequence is TGCGCCAGCAGCTTTACTACAGGGAAAGGAAACACCATATATTTT. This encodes CASSFTTGKGNTIYF.

CDR3 in amino acids: CASSAYRGGSEKLFF. The CDR3 coding sequence is TGTGCCAGCAGCGCTTACCGGGGCGGGAGCGAAAAACTGTTTTTT. The J gene is TRBJ1-4, the V gene TRBV9; TRBD1 might be the D (5 bases). Germline CDR1 and CDR2: SGDLS and YYNGEE. This CDR3 has 15 amino acids. The V end was cut by 3 bases, the J end by 8 bases, with 17 bases between.

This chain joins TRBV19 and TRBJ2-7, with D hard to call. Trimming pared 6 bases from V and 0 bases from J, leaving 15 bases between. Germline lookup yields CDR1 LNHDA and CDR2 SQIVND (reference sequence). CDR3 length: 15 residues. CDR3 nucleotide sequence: TGTGCCAGTAGCCCATTGAAATGGCCCTCCTACGAGCAGTACTTC. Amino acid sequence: CASSPLKWPSYEQYF.

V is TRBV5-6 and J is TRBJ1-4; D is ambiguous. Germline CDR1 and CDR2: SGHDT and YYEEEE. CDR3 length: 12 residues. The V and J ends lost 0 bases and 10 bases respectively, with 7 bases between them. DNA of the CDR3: TGTGCCAGCAGCTTGGGAGGGAGAAAACTGTTTTTT. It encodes CASSLGGRKLFF.

The CDR3 is CASSLVGAVVSEQYF. The CDR3 nucleotides read TGTGCCAGCAGCTTGGTGGGGGCCGTTGTGTCCGAGCAGTACTTC. The chain couples TRBV5-4 to TRBJ2-7, with D perhaps TRBD1 (6 bases). Germline V CDR1 and CDR2: SGHNT, YYREEE (reference sequence). CDR3 length: 15 amino acids. V was clipped by 0 bases and J by 6 bases, with 16 bases between them.

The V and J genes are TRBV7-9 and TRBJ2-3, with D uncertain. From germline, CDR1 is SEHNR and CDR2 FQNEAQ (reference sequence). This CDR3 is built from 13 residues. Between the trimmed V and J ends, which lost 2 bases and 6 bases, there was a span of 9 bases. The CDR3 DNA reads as TGTGCCAGCAGCTTAAATGGAGACGATACGCAGTATTTT. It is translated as CASSLNGDDTQYF.

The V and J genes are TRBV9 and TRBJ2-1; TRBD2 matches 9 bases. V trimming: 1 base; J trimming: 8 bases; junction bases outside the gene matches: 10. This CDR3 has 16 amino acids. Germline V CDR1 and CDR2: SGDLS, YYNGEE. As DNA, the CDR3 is TGTGCCAGCAGCGTATTGGCGGGAGGGATCTGGGATGAGCAGTTCTTC. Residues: CASSVLAGGIWDEQFF.

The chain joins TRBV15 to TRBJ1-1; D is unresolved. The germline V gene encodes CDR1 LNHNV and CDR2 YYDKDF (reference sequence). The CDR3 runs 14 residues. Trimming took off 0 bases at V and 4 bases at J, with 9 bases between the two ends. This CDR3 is CATSRDGPSTEAFF. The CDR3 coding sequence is TGTGCCACCAGCAGAGATGGGCCTTCCACTGAAGCTTTCTTT.

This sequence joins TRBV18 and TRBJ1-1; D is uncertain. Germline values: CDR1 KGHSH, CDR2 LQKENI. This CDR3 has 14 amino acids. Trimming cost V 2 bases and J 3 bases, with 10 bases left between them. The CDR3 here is CASSPEPQDTEAFF. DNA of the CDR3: TGTGCCAGCTCACCAGAGCCCCAGGACACTGAAGCTTTCTTT.

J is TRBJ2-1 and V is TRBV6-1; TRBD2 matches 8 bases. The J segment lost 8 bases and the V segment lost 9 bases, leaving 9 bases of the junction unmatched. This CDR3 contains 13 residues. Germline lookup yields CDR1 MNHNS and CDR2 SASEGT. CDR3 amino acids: CASRGGVSHEQFF. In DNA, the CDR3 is TGTGCCAGTCGGGGGGGAGTGTCGCATGAGCAGTTCTTC.

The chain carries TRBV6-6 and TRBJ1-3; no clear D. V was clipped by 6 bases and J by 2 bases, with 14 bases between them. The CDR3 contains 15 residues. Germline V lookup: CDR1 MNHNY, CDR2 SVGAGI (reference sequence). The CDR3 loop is CASRLVEETGNTIYF. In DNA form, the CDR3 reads TGTGCCAGCAGGCTAGTGGAGGAAACTGGAAACACCATATATTTT.

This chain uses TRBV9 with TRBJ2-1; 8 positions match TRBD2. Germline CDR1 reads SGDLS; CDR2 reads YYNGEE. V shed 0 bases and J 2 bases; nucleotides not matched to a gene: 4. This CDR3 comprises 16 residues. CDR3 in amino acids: CASSVEGSGTYNEQFF. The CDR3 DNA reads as TGTGCCAGCAGCGTAGAAGGTAGCGGGACCTACAATGAGCAGTTCTTC.